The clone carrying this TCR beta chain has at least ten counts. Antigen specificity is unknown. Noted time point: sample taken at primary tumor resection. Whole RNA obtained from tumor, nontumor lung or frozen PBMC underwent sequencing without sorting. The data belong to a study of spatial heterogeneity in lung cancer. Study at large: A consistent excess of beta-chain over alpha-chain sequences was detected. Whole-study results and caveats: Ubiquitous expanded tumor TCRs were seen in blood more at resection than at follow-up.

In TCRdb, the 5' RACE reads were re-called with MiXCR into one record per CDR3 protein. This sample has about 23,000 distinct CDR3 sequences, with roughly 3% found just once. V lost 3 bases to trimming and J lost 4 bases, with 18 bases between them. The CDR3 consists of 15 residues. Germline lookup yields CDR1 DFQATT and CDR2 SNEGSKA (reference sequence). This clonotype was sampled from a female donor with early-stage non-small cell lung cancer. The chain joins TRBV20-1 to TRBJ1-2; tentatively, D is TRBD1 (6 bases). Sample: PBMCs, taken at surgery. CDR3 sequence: CSASQLLQGSYGYTF. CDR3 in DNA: TGCAGTGCTAGCCAATTACTACAGGGTAGCTATGGCTACACCTTC.